This T cell receptor beta chain was identified in a study of PD-1 blockade in classical Hodgkin lymphoma. The ends lost 5 bases at V and 2 bases at J; junction bases unmatched: 2. This CDR3 is built from 12 residues. The germline gives CDR1 SQVTM, CDR2 ANQGSEA. Some clones are missing from TCRdb's copy, which holds only in-frame ones; the method was immunoSEQ multiplex PCR. Of more than 10,000 clones in the sample, 70% to 90% were seen once. Time point: cycle 4 day 1 (C4D1), after 6 weeks of nivolumab. Every patient was affected by relapse after autologous stem cell transplantation, while exposure to brentuximab vedotin was not uniform. From thawed PBMCs, CD8+ T cells were isolated by magnetic negative selection.

The receptor's source is a human donor with classical Hodgkin lymphoma. The donor label of this sample is uncertain. The specimen comprised CD8+ T cells from blood, sampled before the fourth cycle of nivolumab. The chain couples TRBV29-1 to TRBJ2-7; 8 bases map to TRBD2. CDR3 residues: CSVKLAAYEQYF. The DNA of the CDR3 is TGCAGCGTTAAACTAGCGGCCTACGAGCAGTACTTC.